Shown below are 8 T cell receptor beta chains from a single sample sequenced in a study of T cells in Graves' hyperthyroidism and ophthalmopathy. TCR beta CDR3 regions were amplified from RNA. The HTBI set primed first-round TCR CDR3 RT-PCR. A single record per CDR3 protein comes from TCRdb applying MiXCR to the multiplex PCR reads. Of about 350,000 distinct CDR3 sequences detected, roughly 13% appear once; the ten largest clones hold about a third. The sequenced sample was blood. Receptors were obtained from a woman in her thirties or forties with Graves' ophthalmopathy.

This clonotype was observed at least ten times. The V and J genes are TRBV6-1 and TRBJ2-1; TRBD2 matches 7 bases. CDR3 size: 16 residues. The junction had 5 bases not matched to a gene; V was cut back by 0 bases and J by 3 bases. Germline assignment: CDR1 MNHNS and CDR2 SASEGT. The CDR3 region is CASSEALAGVYNEQFF. The CDR3 coding sequence is TGTGCCAGCAGTGAAGCGCTGGCGGGGGTCTACAATGAGCAGTTCTTC.

On this clonotype itself: One base away lies a much larger clone, so this may be a sequencing read error. This chain joins TRBV28 and TRBJ2-5; D might be TRBD1 (7 bases). In germline, CDR1 is MDHEN, CDR2 SYDVKM. CDR3 length: 15 amino acids. The CDR3 here is CANSFRTQGGETQYF. In nucleotides, the CDR3 is TGTGCCAACAGTTTTCGCACCCAGGGGGGAGAGACCCAGTACTTC.

This clonotype was seen ten or more times. This sequence joins TRBV24-1 and TRBJ2-1, with 8 nucleotides matching TRBD2. The CDR3 has 14 amino acids. J was trimmed by 7 bases and V by 7 bases; bases with no gene match: 8. The germline gives CDR1 KGHDR, CDR2 SFDVKD. The CDR3 nucleotides read TGTGCCACCAGACAAGCGGGAGATGGGAATGAGCAGTTCTTC. This encodes CATRQAGDGNEQFF.

The table lists this clonotype with many counts. The chain carries TRBV2 and TRBJ2-7; 10 nucleotides line up with TRBD1. The CDR3 spans 13 residues. With V trimmed by 6 bases and J by 5 bases, 4 bases remained unmatched. The germline CDR1 and CDR2 sequences are SNHLY and FYNNEI. The CDR3 DNA reads TGTGCCAGCAGGGGACAGGGGCAACACGAGCAGTACTTC. It yields the protein CASRGQGQHEQYF.

This clonotype was detected a few times. The V call is TRBV4-1, the J call TRBJ2-7; D not resolved. The CDR3 has 15 amino acids. Trimming pared 0 bases from V and 0 bases from J, leaving 9 bases between. Germline V gene lookup returns CDR1 MGHRA and CDR2 YSYEKL. CDR3 protein: CASSQEMGTSYEQYF. The CDR3 bases are TGCGCCAGCAGCCAAGAAATGGGTACCTCCTACGAGCAGTACTTC.

About this clonotype: Being one base from a much bigger clone, this may be a read error. The chain has TRBV5-5 and TRBJ1-1; 7 nucleotides align to TRBD1. Per the germline V gene, CDR1 is SGHKS and CDR2 is YYEKEE (reference sequence). This CDR3 comprises 13 residues. CDR3 amino acids: CASSPTGDTGAFF. The CDR3 bases are TGTGCCAGCAGCCCTACAGGGGACACTGGAGCTTTCTTT.

This clonotype was seen only a few times. J is TRBJ2-1 and V is TRBV6-2 or TRBV6-3; TRBD2 matches at 13 bases. J was trimmed by 4 bases and V by 6 bases; bases with no gene match: 3. The CDR3 contains 15 residues. The germline V gene encodes CDR1 MNHEY and CDR2 SVGEGT. In DNA form, the CDR3 reads TGTGCCAGCAGACTAGCGGGGGGGGATTACAATGAGCAGTTCTTC. Encoded protein: CASRLAGGDYNEQFF.

This clonotype has a handful of counts. The chain recombines TRBV29-1 with TRBJ2-1; D ambiguous. Germline CDR1 SQVTM, CDR2 ANQGSEA. The CDR3 has 16 amino acids. The CDR3 reads CSARDLRVSSYNEQFF. CDR3 DNA sequence: TGCAGTGCCAGAGACTTACGAGTCTCCTCCTACAATGAGCAGTTCTTC.